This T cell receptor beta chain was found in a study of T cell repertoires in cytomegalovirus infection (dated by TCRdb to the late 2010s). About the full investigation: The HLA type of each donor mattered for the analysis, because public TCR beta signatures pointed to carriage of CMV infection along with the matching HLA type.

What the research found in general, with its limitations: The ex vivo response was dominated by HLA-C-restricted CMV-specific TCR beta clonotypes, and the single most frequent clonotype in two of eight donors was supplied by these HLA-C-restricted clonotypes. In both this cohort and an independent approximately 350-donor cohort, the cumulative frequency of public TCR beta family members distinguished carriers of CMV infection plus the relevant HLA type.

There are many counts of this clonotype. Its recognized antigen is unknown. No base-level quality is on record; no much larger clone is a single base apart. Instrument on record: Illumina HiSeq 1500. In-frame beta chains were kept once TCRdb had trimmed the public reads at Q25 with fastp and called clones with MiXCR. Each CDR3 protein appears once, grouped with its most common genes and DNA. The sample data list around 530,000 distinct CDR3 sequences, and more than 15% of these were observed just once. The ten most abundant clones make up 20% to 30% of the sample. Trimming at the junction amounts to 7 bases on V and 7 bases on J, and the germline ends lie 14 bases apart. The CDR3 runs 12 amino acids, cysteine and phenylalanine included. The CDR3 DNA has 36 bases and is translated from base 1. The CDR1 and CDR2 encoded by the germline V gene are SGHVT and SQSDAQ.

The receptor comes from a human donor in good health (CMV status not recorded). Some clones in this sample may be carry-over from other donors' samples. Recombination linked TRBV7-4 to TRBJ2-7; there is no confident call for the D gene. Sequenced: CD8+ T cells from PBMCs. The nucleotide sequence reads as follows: TGTGCCAGCAACCCTACCGACGGTGAGCAGTACTTC. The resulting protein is CASNPTDGEQYF.